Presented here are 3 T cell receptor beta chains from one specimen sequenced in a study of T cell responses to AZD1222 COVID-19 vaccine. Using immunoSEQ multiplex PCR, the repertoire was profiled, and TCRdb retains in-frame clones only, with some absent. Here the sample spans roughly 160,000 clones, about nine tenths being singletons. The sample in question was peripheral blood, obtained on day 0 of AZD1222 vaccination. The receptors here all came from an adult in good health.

Written as DNA, the CDR3 is TGTGCCAGCAGCTTCGCAGCGGGAGCTAACTATGGCTACACCTTC. The encoded protein is CASSFAAGANYGYTF. This chain joins TRBV5-4 and TRBJ1-2; D is unresolved. The CDR3 totals 15 residues. Germline V CDR1 and CDR2: SGHNT, YYREEE (reference sequence). V was clipped by 2 bases and J by 0 bases, with 11 bases between them.

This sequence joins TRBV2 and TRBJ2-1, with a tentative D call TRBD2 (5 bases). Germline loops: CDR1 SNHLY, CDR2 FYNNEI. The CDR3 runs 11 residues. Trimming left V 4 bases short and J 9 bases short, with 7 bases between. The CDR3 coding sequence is TGTGCCAGCAGTGGGGAGATTGAGCAGTTCTTC. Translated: CASSGEIEQFF.

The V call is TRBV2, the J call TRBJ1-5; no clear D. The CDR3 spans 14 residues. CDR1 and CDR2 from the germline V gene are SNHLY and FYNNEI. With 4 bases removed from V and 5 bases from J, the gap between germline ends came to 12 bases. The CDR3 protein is CASSVRLADQPQHF. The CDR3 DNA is TGTGCCAGCAGTGTGAGACTAGCTGATCAGCCCCAGCATTTT. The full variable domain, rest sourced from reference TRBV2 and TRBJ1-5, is EPEVTQTPSHQVTQMGQEVILRCVPISNHLYFYWYRQILGQKVEFLVSFYNNEISEKSEIFDDQFSVERPDGSNFTLKIRSTKLEDSAMYFCASSVRLADQPQHFGDGTRLSIL.